Listed here are 4 T cell receptor beta chains from one sample, sequenced in a study of cytomegalovirus exposure and HLA in healthy donors. The study ran its PCR with 60 Vbeta and 13 Jbeta primers. Sequenced by immunoSEQ multiplex PCR; TCRdb stores in-frame clones only, minus some. The sample comprises more than 100,000 clones, roughly 71% of which are singletons, and almost 6% rests with the top ten. The material sequenced was PBMCs. Source of these receptors: a woman between 50 and 59 years old in good health and CMV-seropositive.

The chain uses TRBV5-4 and TRBJ1-2; tentatively, D is TRBD1 (5 bases). This CDR3 has 13 residues. V was pared by 7 bases and J by 4 bases, with 14 bases between. CDR1 and CDR2 from the germline V gene are SGHNT and YYREEE (reference sequence). The CDR3 nucleotides read TGTGCCAGCGGACCGGGGGACTCCTATGGCTACACCTTC. Its protein is CASGPGDSYGYTF.

V usage is TRBV5-1 and J usage is TRBJ2-2; 8 nucleotides agree with TRBD1. Looked up from germline, CDR1 is SGHRS and CDR2 is YFSETQ. Trimming took 4 bases from V and 5 from J; bases not matched to a gene: 10. This CDR3 is built from 16 residues. The CDR3 DNA reads as TGCGCCAGCAGCCAAACCTGGACAGGGAAAACCGGGGAGCTGTTTTTT. As protein: CASSQTWTGKTGELFF.

The genes are TRBV9 and TRBJ1-4; TRBD1 might be the D (6 bases). This CDR3 is 15 amino acids long. With 4 bases removed from V and 1 base from J, the gap between germline ends came to 11 bases. CDR1 is SGDLS, CDR2 YYNGEE, per germline. The CDR3 sequence: CASSLGAGTNEKLFF. For the CDR3, the DNA is TGTGCCAGCAGCCTGGGGGCGGGAACTAATGAAAAACTGTTTTTT.

The J gene is TRBJ2-1, the V gene TRBV5-1; 14 positions match TRBD2. Germline CDR1 reads SGHRS; CDR2 reads YFSETQ. The V segment lost 0 bases and the J segment 5 bases; nucleotides outside the gene matches: 4. This CDR3 region has 17 residues. CDR3 sequence reads: CASSLGLAGGPHNEQFF. The CDR3 coding sequence is TGCGCCAGCAGCTTGGGACTAGCGGGGGGGCCACACAATGAGCAGTTCTTC.